These 11 T cell receptor beta chains share one sample of origin, sequenced in a study of vaccination and CD4 T cells after COVID-19. No antigen has been identified for these receptors. Once obtained from cultured CD4+ T cells, the DNA was sequenced using the Oncomine TCR Beta short-read assay. TCRdb re-called the PCR reads with MiXCR, one entry per CDR3 protein. The sample records approximately 20,000 distinct CDR3 sequences, 70% being singletons. Noted treatment: roughly 10-day PBMC culture with coronavirus spike peptide pools or control peptides (ViraFEST assay). Sequencing was carried out using CD4+ T cells from blood, cultured in vitro. The receptors here all came from a human donor who had recovered from COVID-19.

There are a few counts of this clonotype. V usage is TRBV5-1 and J usage is TRBJ2-4; the D gene is possibly TRBD1 (6 bases). The CDR3 consists of 15 residues. Germline CDR1 and CDR2: SGHRS and YFSETQ. The V end was cut by 3 bases, the J end by 0 bases, with 10 bases between. This CDR3 reads CASSWTALAKNIQYF. In DNA, the CDR3 is TGCGCCAGCAGCTGGACAGCACTAGCCAAAAACATTCAGTACTTC.

V gene TRBV11-2 combines with J gene TRBJ2-7, with D possibly being TRBD2 (5 bases). CDR3 size: 17 residues. Germline V CDR1 and CDR2: SGHAT, FQNNGV. V lost 5 bases, J lost 0 bases, and 20 bases lay in between. CDR3 region: CASSLTGVALSSYEQYF. The CDR3 bases are TGTGCCAGCAGCCTTACCGGGGTAGCTTTGAGCTCCTACGAGCAGTACTTC. Full variable domain (rest looked up from reference TRBV11-2 and TRBJ2-7): EAGVAQSPRYKIIEKRQSVAFWCNPISGHATLYWYQQILGQGPKLLIQFQNNGVVDDSQLPKDRFSAERLKGVDSTLKIQPAKLEDSAVYLCASSLTGVALSSYEQYFGPGTRLTVT.

The V and J genes are TRBV27 and TRBJ2-5; TRBD2 matches at 11 bases. Losses at the gene ends were 5 bases for V and 7 bases for J; bases not matched to a gene: 9. Germline lookup yields CDR1 MNHEY and CDR2 SMNVEV (reference sequence). The CDR3 length is 15 residues. The DNA for the CDR3 is TGTGCCAGCAGTGCCCGACTAGCGGGGCTAGGGACCCAGTACTTC. This gives the protein CASSARLAGLGTQYF.

This chain joins TRBV11-2 and TRBJ2-7; no definite D call. Germline V CDR1 and CDR2: SGHAT, FQNNGV. Trimming took 0 bases from V and 0 from J, leaving 9 bases between them. The CDR3 covers 15 residues. The CDR3 sequence is CASSLEGLDSYEQYF. DNA of the CDR3: TGTGCCAGCAGCTTAGAGGGCCTCGACTCCTACGAGCAGTACTTC.

This chain links TRBV20-1 with TRBJ1-2; a weak D match, TRBD1 (5 bases). Germline assignment: CDR1 DFQATT and CDR2 SNEGSKA (reference sequence). Between the trimmed V and J ends, which lost 3 bases and 2 bases, there was a span of 7 bases. CDR3 length equals 12 residues. The CDR3 DNA follows: TGCAGTGCTAGGCGGGGCAACTATGGCTACACCTTC. It is translated as CSARRGNYGYTF.

There are a few counts of this clonotype. This sequence joins TRBV20-1 and TRBJ2-3; 9 bases align to TRBD2. Trimming took 6 bases from V and 4 from J; bases not matched to a gene: 17. The germline V gene has CDR1 DFQATT and CDR2 SNEGSKA (reference sequence). CDR3 length: 17 amino acids. In DNA, the CDR3 is TGCAGTGCCGGCGTGCGGGATAGCGGGAGTATAGCAGATACGCAGTATTTT. Translating gives CSAGVRDSGSIADTQYF.

In the case of this clonotype: One junction end does not reproduce the germline sequence, and a read error may be involved. CDR3 DNA sequence: TGTGCTAGCAGCTCTAGGGTGGGGTATAGCAATCAGCCCCAGCATTTT. Its translation: CASSSRVGYSNQPQHF. The V and J genes are TRBV7-7 and TRBJ1-5; no clear D gene. The germline V gene encodes CDR1 SSHAT and CDR2 FNYEAQ (reference sequence). The CDR3 has 16 amino acids.

This chain connects TRBV7-9 to TRBJ2-2; maybe TRBD2 (6 bases). V was trimmed by 8 bases and J by 6 bases, leaving 16 bases between them. This CDR3 spans 14 amino acids. The germline V gene encodes CDR1 SEHNR and CDR2 FQNEAQ (reference sequence). The CDR3 region has the DNA TGTGCCAGCGGACTCATAGCGGTTTCCGGGGAGCTGTTTTTT. This codes for CASGLIAVSGELFF.

There are a few counts of this clonotype. This rearrangement joins TRBV20-1 to TRBJ1-5; the match to TRBD1 covers 7 bases. From germline, CDR1 is DFQATT and CDR2 SNEGSKA (reference sequence). The CDR3 loop spans 14 amino acids. V dropped 6 bases and J dropped 4; count of bases not matched to a gene: 9. The CDR3 is CSARTGKLNQPQHF. CDR3 DNA: TGCAGTGCGCGGACAGGTAAATTAAATCAGCCCCAGCATTTT.

The chain is built from TRBV2 and TRBJ2-7; perhaps TRBD1 as D (5 bases). V lost 6 bases to trimming and J lost 4 bases, with 10 bases between them. Germline values: CDR1 SNHLY, CDR2 FYNNEI. The CDR3 runs 12 residues. The CDR3 DNA reads as TGTGCCAGCAGAGAGACAGAGTACGAGCAGTACTTC. Protein: CASRETEYEQYF.

The chain uses TRBV2 and TRBJ1-6; D uncertain. CDR1 and CDR2 (germline): SNHLY, FYNNEI. The length of the CDR3 is 14 residues. Trimming removed 6 bases at V and 7 bases at J, with 13 bases between. DNA of the CDR3: TGTGCCAGCAGCCGGAGGGAGCCAAATTCACCCCTCCACTTT. Translation: CASSRREPNSPLHF.